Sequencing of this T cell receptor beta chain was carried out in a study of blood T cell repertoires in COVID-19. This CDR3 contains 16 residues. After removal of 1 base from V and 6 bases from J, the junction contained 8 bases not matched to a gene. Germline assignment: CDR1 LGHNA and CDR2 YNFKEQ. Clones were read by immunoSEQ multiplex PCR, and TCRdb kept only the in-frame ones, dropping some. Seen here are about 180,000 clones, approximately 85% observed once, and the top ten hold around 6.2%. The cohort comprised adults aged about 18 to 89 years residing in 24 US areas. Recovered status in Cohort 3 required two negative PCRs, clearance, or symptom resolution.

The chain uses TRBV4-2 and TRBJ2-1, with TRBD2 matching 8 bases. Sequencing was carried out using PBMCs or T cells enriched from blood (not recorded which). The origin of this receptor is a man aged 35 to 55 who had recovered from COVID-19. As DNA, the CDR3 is TGTGCCAGCAGCCAAGCGGGGGGGGGCCAATCCAATGAGCAGTTCTTC. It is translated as CASSQAGGGQSNEQFF.